One T cell receptor (beta chain) is described in this entry. Treatment reported: preoperative locoregional IRX-2 cytokine immunotherapy. These data come from a study of preoperative IRX-2 immunotherapy in early breast cancer. Trimming removed 6 bases at V and 10 bases at J, with 19 bases between. Germline V gene lookup returns CDR1 SGHNT and CDR2 YENEEA. The CDR3 length is 14 residues. Produced via immunoSEQ multiplex PCR; TCRdb's table is partial and in-frame only. The sample holds 25,000 to 30,000 clones, about 68% seen once. The material sequenced was lymph node tissue, taken after IRX-2 immunotherapy. This receptor was taken from a human donor with breast cancer. The V and J genes are TRBV11-3 and TRBJ2-1, with D possibly matching TRBD2 (5 bases). The DNA for the CDR3 is TGTGCCAGCAGAAAGTCCCAAGGGTCGGGAGAGCAGTTCTTC. Its translation is CASRKSQGSGEQFF.